This T cell receptor beta chain came from a study of T cells in Graves' hyperthyroidism and ophthalmopathy. Exclusion followed for patients with uncontrolled infection, other autoimmune disease, pregnancy or lactation. This clonotype was observed many times. This CDR3 comprises 15 residues. The germline CDR1 and CDR2 sequences are LNHNV and YYDKDF (reference sequence). Trimming took off 2 bases at V and 6 bases at J, with 14 bases between the two ends. Authors of the study amplified TCR beta CDR3 regions from RNA transcripts. The HTBI primer set served for first-round RT-PCR of the TCR CDR3. TCRdb reprocessed the multiplex PCR reads with MiXCR, giving one entry per CDR3 protein. The sample carries 480,000 or so distinct CDR3 sequences, about 46% recorded once.

The J gene is TRBJ1-5, the V gene TRBV15, with D hard to call. What was sequenced was peripheral blood or thyroid tissue (not recorded which). The TCR originated in an adult woman with Graves' disease, either hyperthyroidism or ophthalmopathy (not recorded which). For the CDR3, the DNA is TGTGCCACCAGCAGAAGCCGAGACGGCGGTCAGCCCCAGCATTTT. Translation: CATSRSRDGGQPQHF. Drawing the rest from reference TRBV15 and TRBJ1-5, the complete variable domain is DAMVIQNPRYQVTQFGKPVTLSCSQTLNHNVMYWYQQKSSQAPKLLFHYYDKDFNNEADTPDNFQSRRPNTSFCFLDIRSPGLGDTAMYLCATSRSRDGGQPQHFGDGTRLSIL.